Below, 16 T cell receptor beta chains from the same sample are listed, as sequenced in a study of blood T cell repertoires in COVID-19. Generated by immunoSEQ multiplex PCR, the TCRdb table keeps only in-frame clones and is missing some. The profile covers under 85,000 clones, with about 84% appearing a single time and about an eighth taken by the ten largest. The sequencing sample was made of peripheral blood. The receptors stem from a middle-aged man with COVID-19, enrolled during active disease.

This chain links TRBV6-5 with TRBJ1-5, with 7 bases fitting TRBD1. Germline CDR1 MNHEY, CDR2 SVGAGI. The CDR3 runs to 15 residues. The ends lost 8 bases at V and 3 bases at J; junction bases unmatched: 10. CDR3 in amino acids: CASGIPGQNNQPQHF. The CDR3 DNA follows: TGTGCCAGCGGCATACCGGGACAGAACAATCAGCCCCAGCATTTT.

The rearrangement joins TRBV5-4 to TRBJ1-1; D might be TRBD1 (5 bases). This CDR3 spans 17 amino acids. Germline V gene sequence: CDR1 SGHNT, CDR2 YYREEE (reference sequence). V lost 1 base and J 2 bases, leaving 18 bases between the germline ends. The CDR3 reads CASSLSRGLEKNTEAFF. CDR3 in DNA: TGTGCCAGCAGCTTGTCGCGGGGACTGGAGAAAAACACTGAAGCTTTCTTT.

The chain combines TRBV3-1 (or the pseudogene TRBV3-2) with TRBJ1-1; 7 positions match TRBD1. Germline CDR1 and CDR2: LGHDT and YNNKEL (reference sequence). CDR3 size: 15 residues. Trimming at V came to 0 bases and at J to 5 bases, leaving 6 bases not matched to a gene. The DNA for the CDR3 is TGTGCCAGCAGCCAAGATAAAGGGGGCCGAACTGAAGCTTTCTTT. Translating it yields CASSQDKGGRTEAFF.

This chain links TRBV7-2 with TRBJ2-3, with 8 positions matching TRBD2. The V gene's germline CDR1 is SGHTA and CDR2 FQGNSA. V was pared by 0 bases and J by 5 bases, with 1 base of the junction left unmatched. This CDR3 has 14 amino acids. CDR3 bases: TGTGCCAGCAGCTTAGCCAGCGGGGGAGATACGCAGTATTTT. Translating it yields CASSLASGGDTQYF.

This chain joins TRBV14 and TRBJ1-1, with 7 bases matching TRBD1. Per the germline V gene, CDR1 is SGHDN and CDR2 is FVKESK. Trimming took 0 bases from V and 6 from J; bases not matched to a gene: 10. The CDR3 runs 16 residues. The CDR3, as DNA: TGTGCCAGCAGCCAAGAGCTACAGGGGCAGGGACCTGAAGCTTTCTTT. Translated: CASSQELQGQGPEAFF.

CDR3 sequence reads: CASSSRGTQYF. The CDR3, as DNA: TGTGCCAGCAGTTCCAGAGGTACGCAGTATTTT. The chain uses TRBV12-3 or TRBV12-4 and TRBJ2-3; D remains ambiguous. The length of the CDR3 is 11 residues. Trimming took 4 bases from V and 8 from J, leaving 7 bases between them.

The gene calls are TRBV12-5 and TRBJ2-4; D might be TRBD1 (5 bases). V was cut by 2 bases and J by 6 bases, with 5 bases left in between. Germline V lookup: CDR1 LGHNT, CDR2 FRNRAP. The CDR3 length is 12 residues. CDR3 nucleotides: TGTGCTAGTGGTTTGAGGGGAAACATTCAGTACTTC. This codes for CASGLRGNIQYF. Full variable domain (remainder filled in from reference TRBV12-5 and TRBJ2-4): DARVTQTPRHKVTEMGQEVTMRCQPILGHNTVFWYRQTMMQGLELLAYFRNRAPLDDSGMPKDRFSAEMPDATLATLKIQPSEPRDSAVYFCASGLRGNIQYFGAGTRLSVL.

V gene TRBV18 combines with J gene TRBJ2-5; 9 nucleotides agree with TRBD1. CDR1 KGHSH and CDR2 LQKENI come from the germline V gene. The V and J ends lost 2 bases and 4 bases, in that order; junction bases with no gene match: 11. The CDR3 has 17 residues. CDR3 in amino acids: CASSPVSRHRGPETQYF. In nucleotides, the CDR3 is TGTGCCAGCTCACCAGTTTCGCGTCACAGGGGGCCAGAGACCCAGTACTTC.

V usage is TRBV12-3 or TRBV12-4 and J usage is TRBJ1-6, with D perhaps matching TRBD1 (5 bases). The CDR3 extends over 13 amino acids. V lost 6 bases to trimming and J lost 10 bases, with 13 bases between them. As DNA, the CDR3 is TGTGCCAGCAGCCGCCTAGGGGAATCACCCCTCCACTTT. This encodes CASSRLGESPLHF.

This clone was found a few times. The V call is TRBV5-4, the J call TRBJ2-2; 10 positions agree with TRBD1. This CDR3 has 16 residues. Unmatched junction bases numbered 3, after V lost 0 bases and J lost 4 bases. The V gene's germline CDR1 is SGHNT and CDR2 YYREEE (reference sequence). CDR3 nucleotide sequence: TGTGCCAGCAGCTTGGGGGGACAGGGGTTCACCGGGGAGCTGTTTTTT. This gives the protein CASSLGGQGFTGELFF. Variable domain in full (rest from reference TRBV5-4 and TRBJ2-2): ETGVTQSPTHLIKTRGQQVTLRCSSQSGHNTVSWYQQALGQGPQFIFQYYREEENGRGNFPPRFSGLQFPNYSSELNVNALELDDSALYLCASSLGGQGFTGELFFGEGSRLTVL.

This chain joins TRBV6-5 and TRBJ2-5; D may be TRBD2 (6 bases). CDR1 is MNHEY, CDR2 SVGAGI, per germline. The CDR3 spans 15 residues. V was pared by 1 base and J by 2 bases, with 11 bases between. In nucleotides, the CDR3 is TGTGCCAGCAGTTACTGGGCTGGGAGGCAAGAGACCCAGTACTTC. Translated, it gives CASSYWAGRQETQYF.

The chain joins TRBV4-2 to TRBJ1-1, with 7 bases fitting TRBD1. The germline gives CDR1 LGHNA, CDR2 YNFKEQ. CDR3 length: 16 residues. V lost 0 bases to trimming and J lost 4 bases; unmatched junction nucleotides: 8. CDR3 loop: CASSQEAGGGGTEAFF. The CDR3 DNA reads TGTGCCAGCAGCCAAGAGGCAGGGGGTGGCGGCACTGAAGCTTTCTTT.

The V gene is TRBV3-1 (or the pseudogene TRBV3-2), the J gene TRBJ1-3; TRBD1 agrees at 9 bases. CDR3 size: 16 residues. Unmatched junction bases numbered 8, after V lost 4 bases and J lost 4 bases. Germline V gene lookup returns CDR1 LGHDT and CDR2 YNNKEL (reference sequence). The CDR3 DNA reads as TGTGCCAGCAGCCTTGGGACAGGGTCTAGAGGAAACACCATATATTTT. Translating gives CASSLGTGSRGNTIYF.

V and J are TRBV21-1 and TRBJ1-1; the table's D gene call, TRBD1, was not cross checked with the DNA. TRBV21-1 is assigned pseudogene status. This CDR3 spans 16 amino acids. The chain's CDR3 is CASSKVGQGPDTEAFF. Written as DNA, the CDR3 is TGTGCCAGCAGCAAAGTGGGACAGGGGCCGGACACTGAAGCTTTCTTT.

The rearrangement links TRBV30 to TRBJ1-1; TRBD1 might be the D (6 bases). The germline V gene has CDR1 GTSNPN and CDR2 SVGIG (reference sequence). The CDR3 is 15 residues long. V shed 2 bases and J shed 5 bases, with 18 bases lying between them. The CDR3 nucleotides are TGTGCCTGGAGTCCCCTGCGGGGAGGGGGAACTGAAGCTTTCTTT. As protein: CAWSPLRGGGTEAFF.

V usage is TRBV30 and J usage is TRBJ2-3; 11 bases line up with TRBD2. The CDR3 covers 16 residues. Germline CDR1 and CDR2: GTSNPN and SVGIG (reference sequence). J gave up 2 bases and V 3 bases, and 7 bases lay outside the gene matches. For the CDR3, the DNA is TGTGCCTGGAGGTCCCCGACTAGCGGGATCACAGATACGCAGTATTTT. As protein: CAWRSPTSGITDTQYF.